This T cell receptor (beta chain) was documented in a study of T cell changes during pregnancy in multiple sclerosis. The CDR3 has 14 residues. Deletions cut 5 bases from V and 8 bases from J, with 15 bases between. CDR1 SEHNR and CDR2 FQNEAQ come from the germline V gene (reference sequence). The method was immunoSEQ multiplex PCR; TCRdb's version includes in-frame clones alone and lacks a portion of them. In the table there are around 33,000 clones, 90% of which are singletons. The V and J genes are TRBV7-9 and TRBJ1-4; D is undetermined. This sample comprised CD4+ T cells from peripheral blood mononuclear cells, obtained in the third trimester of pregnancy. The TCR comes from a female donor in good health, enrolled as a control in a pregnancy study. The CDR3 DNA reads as TGTGCCAGCAGCCTCACCGGAGCTTCAGAAAAACTGTTTTTT. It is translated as CASSLTGASEKLFF. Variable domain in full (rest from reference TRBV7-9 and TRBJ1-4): DTGVSQNPRHKITKRGQNVTFRCDPISEHNRLYWYRQTLGQGPEFLTYFQNEAQLEKSRLLSDRFSAERPKGSFSTLEIQRTEQGDSAMYLCASSLTGASEKLFFGSGTQLSVL.